The source of this T cell receptor (beta chain) is a study of shared clonotypes between healthy human individuals. The CDR3 totals 15 residues. Germline loops: CDR1 SGHRS, CDR2 YFSETQ. V was clipped by 4 bases and J by 6 bases; unmatched bases: 7. Profiled with immunoSEQ multiplex PCR; TCRdb holds only in-frame clones, not every one. Seen here are over a million clones, roughly 96% observed once, and the top ten hold 0.95% to 1.5%. The receptor's source is a man younger than 45 in good health. This sequence joins TRBV5-1 and TRBJ2-1; 10 bases fit TRBD2. Sequencing was performed on naive CD4+ T cells sorted from blood. As for subset: CD45RA+ positively selected. Here the CDR3 reads CASSGLAGGINEQFF. The CDR3 coding sequence is TGCGCCAGCAGCGGGTTAGCGGGAGGTATCAATGAGCAGTTCTTC.